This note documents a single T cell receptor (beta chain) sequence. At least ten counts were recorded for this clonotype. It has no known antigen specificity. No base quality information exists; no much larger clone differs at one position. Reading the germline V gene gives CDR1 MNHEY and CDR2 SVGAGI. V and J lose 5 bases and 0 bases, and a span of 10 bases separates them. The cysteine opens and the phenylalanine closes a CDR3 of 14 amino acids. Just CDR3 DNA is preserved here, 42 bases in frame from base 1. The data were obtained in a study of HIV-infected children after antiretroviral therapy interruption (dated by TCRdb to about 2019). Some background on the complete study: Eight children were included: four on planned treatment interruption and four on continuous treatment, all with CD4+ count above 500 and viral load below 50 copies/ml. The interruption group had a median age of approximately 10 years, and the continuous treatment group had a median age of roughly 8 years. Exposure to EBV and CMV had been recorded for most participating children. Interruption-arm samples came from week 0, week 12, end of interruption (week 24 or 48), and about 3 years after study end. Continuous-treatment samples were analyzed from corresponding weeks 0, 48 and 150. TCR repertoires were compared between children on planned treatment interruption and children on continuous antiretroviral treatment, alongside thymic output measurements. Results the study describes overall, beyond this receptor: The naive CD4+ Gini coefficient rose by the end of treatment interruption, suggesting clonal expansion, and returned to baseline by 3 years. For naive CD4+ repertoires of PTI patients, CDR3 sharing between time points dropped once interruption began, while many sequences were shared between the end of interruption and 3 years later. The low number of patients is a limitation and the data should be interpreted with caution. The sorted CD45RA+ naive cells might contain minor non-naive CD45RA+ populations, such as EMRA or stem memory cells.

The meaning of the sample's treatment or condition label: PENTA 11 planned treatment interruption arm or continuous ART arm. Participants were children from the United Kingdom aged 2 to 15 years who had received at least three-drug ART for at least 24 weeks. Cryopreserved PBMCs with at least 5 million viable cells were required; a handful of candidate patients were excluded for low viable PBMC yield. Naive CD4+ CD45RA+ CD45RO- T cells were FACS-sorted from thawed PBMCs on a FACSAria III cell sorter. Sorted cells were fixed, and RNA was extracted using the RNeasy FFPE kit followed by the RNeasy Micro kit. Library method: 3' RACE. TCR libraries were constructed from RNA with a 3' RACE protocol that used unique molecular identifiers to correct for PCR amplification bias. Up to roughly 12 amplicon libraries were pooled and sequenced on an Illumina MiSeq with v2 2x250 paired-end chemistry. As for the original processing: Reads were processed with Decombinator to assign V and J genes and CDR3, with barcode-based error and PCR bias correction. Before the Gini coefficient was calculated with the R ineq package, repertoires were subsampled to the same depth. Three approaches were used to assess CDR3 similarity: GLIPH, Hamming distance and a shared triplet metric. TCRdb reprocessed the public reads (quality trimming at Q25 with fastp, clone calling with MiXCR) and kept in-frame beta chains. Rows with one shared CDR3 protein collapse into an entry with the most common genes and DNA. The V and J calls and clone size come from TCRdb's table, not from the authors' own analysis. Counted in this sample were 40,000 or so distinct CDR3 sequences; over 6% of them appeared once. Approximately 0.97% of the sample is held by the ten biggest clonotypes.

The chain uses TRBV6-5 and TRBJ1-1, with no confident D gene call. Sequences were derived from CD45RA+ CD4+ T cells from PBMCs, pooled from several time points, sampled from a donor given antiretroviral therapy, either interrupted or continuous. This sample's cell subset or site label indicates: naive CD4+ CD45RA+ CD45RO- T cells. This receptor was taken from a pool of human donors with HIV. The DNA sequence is TGTGCCAGCAGTCTAACGAGAATGAACACTGAAGCTTTCTTT. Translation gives CASSLTRMNTEAFF.